This T cell receptor (beta chain) emerged from a study of blood T cell repertoires in COVID-19. Study overall: PBMCs, B-cell-depleted T cells, or T cells were the source of the cDNA or gDNA that made up the material.

In the authors' workflow: Scientists estimated how many nucleated cells there were by amplifying reference gene primers. The protocol was immunoSEQ multiplex PCR, while the TCRdb copy is restricted to in-frame clones and leaves out a portion. The V and J calls and the clone size are those of that table, but D and trimming were determined from the DNA. The repertoire holds some 300,000 clones, with approximately 89% as singletons. V was trimmed by 5 bases and J by 7 bases, leaving 14 bases between them. The CDR3 is 14 residues long. Germline CDR1 reads KGHDR; CDR2 reads SFDVKD. Sample: peripheral blood. The rearrangement joins TRBV24-1 to TRBJ1-5; maybe TRBD1 (5 bases). The sequence was obtained from a woman under 40 who had recovered from COVID-19. As DNA, the CDR3 is TGTGCCACCAGTGGGCAGGGTGCCGTCCAGCCCCAGCATTTT. This encodes CATSGQGAVQPQHF.